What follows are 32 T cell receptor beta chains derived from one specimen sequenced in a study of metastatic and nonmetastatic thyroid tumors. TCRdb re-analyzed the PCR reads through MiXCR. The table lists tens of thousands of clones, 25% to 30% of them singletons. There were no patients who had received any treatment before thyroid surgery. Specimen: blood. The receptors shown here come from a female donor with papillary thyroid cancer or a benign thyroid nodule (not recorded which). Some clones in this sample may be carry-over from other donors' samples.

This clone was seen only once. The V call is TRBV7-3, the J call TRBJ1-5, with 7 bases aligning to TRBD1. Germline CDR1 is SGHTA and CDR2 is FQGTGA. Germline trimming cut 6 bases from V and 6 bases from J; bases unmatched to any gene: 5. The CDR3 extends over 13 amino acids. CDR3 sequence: CASSPGGGQPQHF. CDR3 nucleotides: TGTGCCAGCAGTCCAGGGGGTGGTCAGCCCCAGCATTTT.

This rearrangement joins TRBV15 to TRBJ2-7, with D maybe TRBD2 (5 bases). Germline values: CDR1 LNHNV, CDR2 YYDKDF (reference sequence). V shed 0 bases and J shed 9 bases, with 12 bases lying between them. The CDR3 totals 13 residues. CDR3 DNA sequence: TGTGCCACCAGCAGAGATAGCGTTTTGGGGCAGTACTTC. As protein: CATSRDSVLGQYF.

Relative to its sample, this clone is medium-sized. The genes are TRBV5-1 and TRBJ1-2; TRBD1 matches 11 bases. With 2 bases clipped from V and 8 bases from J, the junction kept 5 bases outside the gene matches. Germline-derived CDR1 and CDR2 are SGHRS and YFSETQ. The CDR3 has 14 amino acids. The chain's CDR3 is CASSLWTGGGGYTF. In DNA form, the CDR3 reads TGCGCCAGCAGCTTATGGACAGGGGGCGGAGGCTACACCTTC.

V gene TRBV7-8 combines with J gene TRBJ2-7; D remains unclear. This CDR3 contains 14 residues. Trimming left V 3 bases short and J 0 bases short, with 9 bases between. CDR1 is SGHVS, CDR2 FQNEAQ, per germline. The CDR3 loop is CASSLDGRSYEQYF. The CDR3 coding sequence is TGTGCCAGCAGCTTGGACGGCCGCTCCTACGAGCAGTACTTC.

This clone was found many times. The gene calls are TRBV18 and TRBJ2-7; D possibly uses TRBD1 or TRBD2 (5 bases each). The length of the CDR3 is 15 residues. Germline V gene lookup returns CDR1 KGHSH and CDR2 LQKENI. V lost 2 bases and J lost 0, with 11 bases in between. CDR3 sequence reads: CASSPYVGTSYEQYF. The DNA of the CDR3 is TGTGCCAGCTCACCATATGTCGGGACCTCCTACGAGCAGTACTTC.

In DNA form, the CDR3 reads TGTGCCAGCAGCCAAGGTCGACAGTGGGGCTATGGCTACACCTTC. Encoded protein: CASSQGRQWGYGYTF. The chain uses TRBV3-1 and TRBJ1-2; tentative D call: TRBD1 (5 bases). The germline gives CDR1 LGHDT, CDR2 YNNKEL (reference sequence). Trimming pared 1 base from V and 4 bases from J, leaving 13 bases between. This CDR3 region has 15 residues.

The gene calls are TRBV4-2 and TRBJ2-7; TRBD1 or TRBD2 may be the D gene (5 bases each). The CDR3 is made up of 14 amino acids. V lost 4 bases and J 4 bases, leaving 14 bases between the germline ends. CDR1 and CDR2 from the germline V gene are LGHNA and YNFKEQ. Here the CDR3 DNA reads TGTGCCAGCAGCCCCGGCCTGGGGGATTACGAGCAGTACTTC. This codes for CASSPGLGDYEQYF.

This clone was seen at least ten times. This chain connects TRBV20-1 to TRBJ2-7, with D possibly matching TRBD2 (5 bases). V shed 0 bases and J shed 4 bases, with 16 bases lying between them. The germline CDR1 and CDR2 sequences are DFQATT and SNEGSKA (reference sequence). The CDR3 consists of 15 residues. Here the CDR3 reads CSARDPGGGGYEQYF. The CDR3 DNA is TGCAGTGCTAGAGATCCGGGTGGAGGTGGGTACGAGCAGTACTTC.

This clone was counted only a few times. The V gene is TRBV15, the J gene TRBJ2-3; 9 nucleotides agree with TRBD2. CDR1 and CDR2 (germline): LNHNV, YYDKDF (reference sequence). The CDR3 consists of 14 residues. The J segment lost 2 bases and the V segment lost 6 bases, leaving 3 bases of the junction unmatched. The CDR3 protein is CATRRTSATDTQYF. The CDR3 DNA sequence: TGTGCCACCAGACGGACTAGCGCCACAGATACGCAGTATTTT.

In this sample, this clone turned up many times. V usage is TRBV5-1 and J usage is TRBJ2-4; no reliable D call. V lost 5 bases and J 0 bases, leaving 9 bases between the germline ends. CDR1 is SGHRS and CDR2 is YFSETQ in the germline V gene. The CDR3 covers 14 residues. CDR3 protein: CASSSPLAKNIQYF. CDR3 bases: TGCGCCAGCAGTTCCCCCCTAGCCAAAAACATTCAGTACTTC.

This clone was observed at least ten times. The CDR3 DNA reads as TGCAGTGCTCCCGAAGCGGGCCTTTCTCGGGAGCAGTACTTC. This sequence encodes CSAPEAGLSREQYF. The V and J genes are TRBV20-1 and TRBJ2-7, with D perhaps TRBD2 (6 bases). V gave up 5 bases and J gave up 7 bases, with 21 bases separating them. CDR3 length equals 14 residues. Germline V lookup: CDR1 DFQATT, CDR2 SNEGSKA (reference sequence).

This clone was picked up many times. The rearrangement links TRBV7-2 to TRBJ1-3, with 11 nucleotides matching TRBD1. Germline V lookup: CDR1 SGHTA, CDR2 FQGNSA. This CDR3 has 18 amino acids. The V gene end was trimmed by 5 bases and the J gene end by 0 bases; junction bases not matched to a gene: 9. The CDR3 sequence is CASSGRTGGESSGNTIYF. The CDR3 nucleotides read TGTGCCAGCAGCGGCCGGACAGGGGGCGAGAGCTCTGGAAACACCATATATTTT.

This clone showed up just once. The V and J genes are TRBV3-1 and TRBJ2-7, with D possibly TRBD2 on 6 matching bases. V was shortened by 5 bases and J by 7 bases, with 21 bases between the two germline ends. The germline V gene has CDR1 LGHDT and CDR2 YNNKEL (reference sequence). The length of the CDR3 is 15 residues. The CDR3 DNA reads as TGTGCCAGCAGCGAAAGGTGGGGAGGCACGAGAGAGCAGTACTTC. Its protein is CASSERWGGTREQYF.

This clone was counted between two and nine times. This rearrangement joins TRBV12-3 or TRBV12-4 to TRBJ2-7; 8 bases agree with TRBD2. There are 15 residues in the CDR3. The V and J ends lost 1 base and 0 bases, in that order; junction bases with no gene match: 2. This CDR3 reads CASSLGGGHSYEQYF. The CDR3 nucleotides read TGTGCCAGCAGTTTAGGCGGGGGGCACTCCTACGAGCAGTACTTC.

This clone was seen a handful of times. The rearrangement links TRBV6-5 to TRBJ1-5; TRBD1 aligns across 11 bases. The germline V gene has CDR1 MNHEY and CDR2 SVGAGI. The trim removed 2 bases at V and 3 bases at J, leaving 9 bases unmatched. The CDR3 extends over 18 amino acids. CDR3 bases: TGTGCCAGCAGTTACACGGACAGGGGGCCTGAAGCCAATCAGCCCCAGCATTTT. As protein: CASSYTDRGPEANQPQHF.

The CDR3 loop is CASSPGDRGIANYGYTF. CDR3 DNA: TGTGCCAGCAGTCCCGGAGACAGGGGAATAGCTAACTATGGCTACACCTTC. The chain couples TRBV28 to TRBJ1-2; 8 bases are a match to TRBD1. The CDR3 length is 17 residues. V shed 5 bases and J 0 bases; nucleotides not matched to a gene: 11. Germline loops: CDR1 MDHEN, CDR2 SYDVKM.

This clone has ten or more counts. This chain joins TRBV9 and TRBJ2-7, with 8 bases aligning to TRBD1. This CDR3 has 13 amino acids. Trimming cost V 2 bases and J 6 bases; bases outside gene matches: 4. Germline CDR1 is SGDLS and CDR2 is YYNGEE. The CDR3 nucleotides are TGTGCCAGCAGCGTTACAGGGGGTAGCGAGCAGTACTTC. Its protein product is CASSVTGGSEQYF.

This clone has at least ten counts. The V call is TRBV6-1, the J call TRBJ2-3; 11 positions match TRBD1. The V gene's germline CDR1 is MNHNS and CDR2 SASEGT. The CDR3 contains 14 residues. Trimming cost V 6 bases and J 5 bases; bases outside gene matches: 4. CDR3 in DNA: TGTGCCAGCAGGGACAGGGGGCCGGGAGATACGCAGTATTTT. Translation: CASRDRGPGDTQYF.

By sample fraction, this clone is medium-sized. The CDR3 sequence is CASSLLGYLYTGELFF. The CDR3, as DNA: TGTGCCAGCAGTTTACTTGGTTATCTGTACACCGGGGAGCTGTTTTTT. The J gene is TRBJ2-2, the V gene TRBV28; no clear D. This CDR3 has 16 amino acids. Per the germline V gene, CDR1 is MDHEN and CDR2 is SYDVKM. The V and J ends lost 2 bases and 3 bases respectively, with 13 bases between them.

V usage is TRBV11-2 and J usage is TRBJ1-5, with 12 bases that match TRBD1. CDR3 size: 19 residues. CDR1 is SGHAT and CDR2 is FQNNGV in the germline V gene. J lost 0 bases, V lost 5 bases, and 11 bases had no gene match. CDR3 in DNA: TGTGCCAGCAGCCCAGGGACAGGGGGCACCCTTTATAGCAATCAGCCCCAGCATTTT. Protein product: CASSPGTGGTLYSNQPQHF.

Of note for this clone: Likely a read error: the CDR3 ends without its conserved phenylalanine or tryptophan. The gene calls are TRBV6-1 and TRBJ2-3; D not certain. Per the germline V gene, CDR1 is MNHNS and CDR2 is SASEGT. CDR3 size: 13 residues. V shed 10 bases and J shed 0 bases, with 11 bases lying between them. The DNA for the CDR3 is TGTGCCACCTCATCACTAAGCACAGATACGCAGTATCTT. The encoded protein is CATSSLSTDTQYL.

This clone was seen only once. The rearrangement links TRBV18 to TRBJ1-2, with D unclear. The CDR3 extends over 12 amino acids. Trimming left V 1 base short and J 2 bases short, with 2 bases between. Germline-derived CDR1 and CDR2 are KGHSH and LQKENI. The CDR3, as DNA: TGTGCCAGCTCACCACGGAACTATGGCTACACCTTC. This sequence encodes CASSPRNYGYTF.

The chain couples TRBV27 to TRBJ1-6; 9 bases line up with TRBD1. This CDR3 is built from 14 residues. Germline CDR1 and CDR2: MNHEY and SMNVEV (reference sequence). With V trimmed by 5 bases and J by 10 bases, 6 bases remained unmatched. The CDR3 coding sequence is TGTGCCAGCAGTCTACAGACAGGGGGGTCACCCCTCCACTTT. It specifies CASSLQTGGSPLHF.

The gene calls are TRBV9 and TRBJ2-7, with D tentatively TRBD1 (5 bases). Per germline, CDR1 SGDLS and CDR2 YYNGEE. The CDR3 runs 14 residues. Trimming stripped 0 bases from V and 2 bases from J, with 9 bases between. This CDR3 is CASSVVQGPYEQYF. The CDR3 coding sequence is TGTGCCAGCAGCGTAGTTCAGGGTCCCTACGAGCAGTACTTC.

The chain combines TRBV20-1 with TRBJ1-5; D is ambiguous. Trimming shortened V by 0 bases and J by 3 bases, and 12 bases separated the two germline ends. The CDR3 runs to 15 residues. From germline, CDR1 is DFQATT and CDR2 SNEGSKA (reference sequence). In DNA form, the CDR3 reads TGCAGTGCTAGAGAGGCAGGCCCATACAATCAGCCCCAGCATTTT. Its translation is CSAREAGPYNQPQHF.

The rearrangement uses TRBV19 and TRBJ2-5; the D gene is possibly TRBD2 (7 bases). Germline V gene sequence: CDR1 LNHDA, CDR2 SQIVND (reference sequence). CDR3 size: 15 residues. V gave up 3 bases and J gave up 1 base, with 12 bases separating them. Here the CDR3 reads CASSMGGLGQETQYF. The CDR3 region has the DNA TGTGCCAGTAGTATGGGGGGGCTGGGCCAAGAGACCCAGTACTTC.

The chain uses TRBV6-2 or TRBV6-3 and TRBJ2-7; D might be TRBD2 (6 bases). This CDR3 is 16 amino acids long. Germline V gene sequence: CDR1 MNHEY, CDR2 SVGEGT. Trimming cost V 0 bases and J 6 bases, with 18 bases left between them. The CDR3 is CASSYSSRGGGLEQYV. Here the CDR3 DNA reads TGTGCCAGCAGTTACTCGAGTAGAGGAGGAGGGCTCGAGCAGTACGTC.

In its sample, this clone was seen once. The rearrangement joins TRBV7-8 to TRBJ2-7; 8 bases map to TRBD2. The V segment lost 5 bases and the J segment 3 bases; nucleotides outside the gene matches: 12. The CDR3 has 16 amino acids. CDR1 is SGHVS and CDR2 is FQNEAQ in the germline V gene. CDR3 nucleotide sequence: TGTGCCAGCAGCCCGCAACCGGGACTAGGGGACTACGAGCAGTACTTC. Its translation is CASSPQPGLGDYEQYF.

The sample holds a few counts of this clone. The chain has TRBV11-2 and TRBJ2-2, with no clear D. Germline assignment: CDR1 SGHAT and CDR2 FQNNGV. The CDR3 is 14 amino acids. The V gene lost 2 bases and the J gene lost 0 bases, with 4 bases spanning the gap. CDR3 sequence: CASSLYSNTGELFF. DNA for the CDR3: TGTGCCAGCAGCTTATACTCGAACACCGGGGAGCTGTTTTTT.

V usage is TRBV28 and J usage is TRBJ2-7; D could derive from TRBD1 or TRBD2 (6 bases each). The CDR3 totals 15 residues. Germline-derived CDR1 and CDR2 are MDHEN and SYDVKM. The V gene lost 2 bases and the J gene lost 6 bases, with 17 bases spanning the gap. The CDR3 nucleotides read TGTGCCAGCAGTTTACCGGGGGCGAGACTTGCCGAGCAGTACTTC. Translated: CASSLPGARLAEQYF.

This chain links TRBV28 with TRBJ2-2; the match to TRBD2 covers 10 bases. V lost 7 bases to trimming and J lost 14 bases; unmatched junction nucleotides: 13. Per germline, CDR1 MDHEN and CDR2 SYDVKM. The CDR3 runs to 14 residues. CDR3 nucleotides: TGTGCCAGCAACTTAGCGGGAGGCACGTTTGGACTGTTTTTT. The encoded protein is CASNLAGGTFGLFF.

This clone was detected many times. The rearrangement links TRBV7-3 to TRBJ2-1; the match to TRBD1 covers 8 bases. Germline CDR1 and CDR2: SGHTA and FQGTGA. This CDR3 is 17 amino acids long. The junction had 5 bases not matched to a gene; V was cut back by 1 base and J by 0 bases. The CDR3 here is CASSLMGDRSSYNEQFF. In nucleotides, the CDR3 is TGTGCCAGCAGCTTAATGGGGGACAGGAGCTCCTACAATGAGCAGTTCTTC.